The 18 T cell receptor beta chains below all came from one sample that was sequenced in a study of blood T cell repertoires in COVID-19. Assay: immunoSEQ multiplex PCR; the TCRdb copy retains only in-frame clones and omits some. The data show roughly 74,000 clones, about 86% seen once. The sequenced sample consisted of peripheral blood. The receptors shown here come from a woman of 80 years or more with active or convalescent COVID-19.

V and J are TRBV6-5 and TRBJ2-2; 8 nucleotides match TRBD2. Trimming cost V 8 bases and J 5 bases; bases outside gene matches: 4. Germline assignment: CDR1 MNHEY and CDR2 SVGAGI. CDR3 size: 13 residues. CDR3 in DNA: TGTGCCAGCGTCCGGGGGGGGACCGGGGAGCTGTTTTTT. Translating it yields CASVRGGTGELFF.

V usage is TRBV9 and J usage is TRBJ1-4; TRBD1 aligns across 12 bases. V shed 6 bases, J shed 6 bases, and the junction held 6 bases outside the gene matches. This CDR3 has 15 amino acids. Per the germline V gene, CDR1 is SGDLS and CDR2 is YYNGEE. CDR3 protein: CASTVGTGGHEKLFF. CDR3 nucleotides: TGTGCCAGCACCGTGGGGACAGGGGGCCATGAAAAACTGTTTTTT.

The genes are TRBV5-1 and TRBJ2-6; D remains unclear. Germline lookup yields CDR1 SGHRS and CDR2 YFSETQ. The germline V and J ends were trimmed by 4 bases and 6 bases, with 8 bases remaining between them. This CDR3 region has 13 residues. CDR3: CASSPVLANVLTF. The CDR3 region has the DNA TGCGCCAGCAGCCCGGTCCTGGCCAACGTCCTGACTTTC.

This sequence joins TRBV19 and TRBJ1-1; the D gene is possibly TRBD1 (5 bases). The CDR3 has 13 residues. The V gene lost 6 bases and the J gene lost 1 base, with 9 bases spanning the gap. Germline CDR1 reads LNHDA; CDR2 reads SQIVND (reference sequence). The CDR3 DNA reads as TGTGCCAGTAGGGGGCGGAGGAACACTGAAGCTTTCTTT. Translation: CASRGRRNTEAFF.

The rearrangement links TRBV7-2 to TRBJ2-5, with 7 bases that match TRBD2. Germline V gene sequence: CDR1 SGHTA, CDR2 FQGNSA. CDR3 length: 14 amino acids. V was pared by 3 bases and J by 5 bases, with 6 bases of the junction left unmatched. For the CDR3, the DNA is TGTGCCAGCAGCTTGTTCCAGGGAGGGGAGACCCAGTACTTC. Translated: CASSLFQGGETQYF.

The V gene is TRBV11-2, the J gene TRBJ1-2, with 7 bases matching TRBD1. Germline V lookup: CDR1 SGHAT, CDR2 FQNNGV. This CDR3 is 14 amino acids long. V trimming: 1 base; J trimming: 8 bases; junction bases outside the gene matches: 7. The CDR3 spells CASSLGGGSGGYTF. CDR3 sequence (DNA): TGTGCCAGCAGCTTAGGAGGGGGCTCGGGAGGCTACACCTTC.

The J gene is TRBJ2-5, the V gene TRBV18, with 9 bases matching TRBD2. The junction had 7 bases not matched to a gene; V was cut back by 3 bases and J by 5 bases. Germline V gene data show CDR1 as KGHSH and CDR2 as LQKENI. This CDR3 contains 15 residues. CDR3: CASSPFVAGEETQYF. The CDR3 region has the DNA TGTGCCAGCTCACCCTTTGTAGCGGGAGAGGAGACCCAGTACTTC.

This clone was detected a few times. This chain connects TRBV7-2 to TRBJ2-7; a weak D match, TRBD2 (6 bases). CDR1 and CDR2 from the germline V gene are SGHTA and FQGNSA. V was cut by 5 bases and J by 5 bases, with 25 bases left in between. The CDR3 sequence is 17 residues long. Here the CDR3 DNA reads TGTGCCAGCAGCCAGTGGAGAGGAGGGGCAGGCGGAAACGAGCAGTACTTC. Its translation is CASSQWRGGAGGNEQYF.

The chain carries TRBV7-9 and TRBJ1-4; maybe TRBD1 (6 bases). The V gene lost 3 bases and the J gene lost 8 bases, with 13 bases spanning the gap. This CDR3 spans 14 amino acids. Germline-derived CDR1 and CDR2 are SEHNR and FQNEAQ (reference sequence). CDR3 DNA: TGTGCCAGCAGCTTCGGGGGGCGGGCCGAAAAACTGTTTTTT. It yields the protein CASSFGGRAEKLFF.

The chain joins TRBV5-1 to TRBJ2-2; tentatively, D is TRBD2 (6 bases). Germline lookup yields CDR1 SGHRS and CDR2 YFSETQ. Trimming cost V 4 bases and J 1 base, with 17 bases left between them. This CDR3 is 17 amino acids long. For the CDR3, the DNA is TGCGCCAGCAGCCTACAAACTAGCTTAATGAACACCGGGGAGCTGTTTTTT. Translating it yields CASSLQTSLMNTGELFF.

The chain combines TRBV15 with TRBJ1-1, with D perhaps TRBD1 (5 bases). CDR1 is LNHNV and CDR2 is YYDKDF in the germline V gene (reference sequence). Trimming cost V 0 bases and J 6 bases, with 11 bases left between them. The CDR3 runs to 14 residues. The CDR3 DNA reads TGTGCCACCAGCAGAGATCTGGGGCACGCTGAAGCTTTCTTT. Its translation: CATSRDLGHAEAFF.

As concerns this clone: One end of the junction does not line up with germline, which may come from a read error. The rearrangement links TRBV5-6 to TRBJ2-2; no firm D call. CDR1 and CDR2 (germline): SGHDT, YYEEEE. This CDR3 has 14 amino acids. Written as DNA, the CDR3 is TGTGCCGGCAGCTTGGTTCAGAACACCGGGGAGCTGTTTTTT. Its translation is CAGSLVQNTGELFF. Full variable domain (missing parts from reference TRBV5-6 and TRBJ2-2): DAGVTQSPTHLIKTRGQQVTLRCSPKSGHDTVSWYQQALGQGPQFIFQYYEEEERQRGNFPDRFSGHQFPNYSSELNVNALLLGDSALYLCAGSLVQNTGELFFGEGSRLTVL.

The chain uses TRBV7-3 and TRBJ2-7, with 8 bases aligning to TRBD1. V lost 5 bases and J lost 12; bases outside the gene matches: 21. The CDR3 spans 16 residues. Per the germline V gene, CDR1 is SGHTA and CDR2 is FQGTGA. The CDR3 DNA follows: TGTGCCAGCAGCCCAAACGGGAGACAGGGGCCCGTGGTTCGGTACTTC. Amino acids: CASSPNGRQGPVVRYF.

This clone was counted a single time. CDR3 nucleotides: TGTGCCTGGAGTGGGGGACAGATAACAGATACGCAGTATTTT. Its translation is CAWSGGQITDTQYF. The V gene is TRBV30, the J gene TRBJ2-3, with 7 bases identical to TRBD1. The germline gives CDR1 GTSNPN, CDR2 SVGIG (reference sequence). Trimming cost V 1 base and J 3 bases; bases outside gene matches: 4. There are 14 residues in the CDR3.

The V gene is TRBV5-1, the J gene TRBJ1-2; D perhaps matches TRBD1 (6 bases). The CDR3 extends over 18 amino acids. Germline V gene sequence: CDR1 SGHRS, CDR2 YFSETQ. V was clipped by 4 bases and J by 4 bases, with 26 bases between them. CDR3 sequence: CASSPGAGALAEGYGYTF. The CDR3, as DNA: TGCGCCAGCAGCCCGGGGGCGGGGGCGTTAGCGGAGGGCTATGGCTACACCTTC.

The sample holds one count of this clone. The chain links TRBV9 to TRBJ2-3, with 8 bases fitting TRBD1. V lost 1 base to trimming and J lost 8 bases; unmatched junction nucleotides: 6. Germline V gene data show CDR1 as SGDLS and CDR2 as YYNGEE. The CDR3 consists of 14 residues. Here the CDR3 DNA reads TGTGCCAGCAGCGTACGAACAGGGGGAGGTACGCAGTATTTT. The encoded protein is CASSVRTGGGTQYF.

This chain joins TRBV6-4 and TRBJ1-1, with D unresolved. Germline lookup yields CDR1 MRHNA and CDR2 SNTAGT. The germline V and J ends were trimmed by 3 bases and 0 bases, with 8 bases remaining between them. The CDR3 has 14 residues. The CDR3 DNA reads TGTGCCAGCAGTGATTGGAGTATGAACACTGAAGCTTTCTTT. Translating gives CASSDWSMNTEAFF.

Points on this clone: At one end, the junction sequence differs from germline, possibly due to a read error. The rearrangement uses TRBV7-2 and TRBJ2-5; perhaps TRBD2 as D (6 bases). CDR1 and CDR2 from the germline V gene are SGHTA and FQGNSA. The CDR3 consists of 12 residues. In DNA form, the CDR3 reads TGTGCCAGCAGCTTCGGGGGTCCGTTCCCACACTTC. Protein: CASSFGGPFPHF. The full variable domain, with the rest looked up from reference TRBV7-2 and TRBJ2-5, is GAGVSQSPSNKVTEKGKDVELRCDPISGHTALYWYRQSLGQGLEFLIYFQGNSAPDKSGLPSDRFSAERTGGSVSTLTIQRTQQEDSAVYLCASSFGGPFPHFGPGTRLLVL.